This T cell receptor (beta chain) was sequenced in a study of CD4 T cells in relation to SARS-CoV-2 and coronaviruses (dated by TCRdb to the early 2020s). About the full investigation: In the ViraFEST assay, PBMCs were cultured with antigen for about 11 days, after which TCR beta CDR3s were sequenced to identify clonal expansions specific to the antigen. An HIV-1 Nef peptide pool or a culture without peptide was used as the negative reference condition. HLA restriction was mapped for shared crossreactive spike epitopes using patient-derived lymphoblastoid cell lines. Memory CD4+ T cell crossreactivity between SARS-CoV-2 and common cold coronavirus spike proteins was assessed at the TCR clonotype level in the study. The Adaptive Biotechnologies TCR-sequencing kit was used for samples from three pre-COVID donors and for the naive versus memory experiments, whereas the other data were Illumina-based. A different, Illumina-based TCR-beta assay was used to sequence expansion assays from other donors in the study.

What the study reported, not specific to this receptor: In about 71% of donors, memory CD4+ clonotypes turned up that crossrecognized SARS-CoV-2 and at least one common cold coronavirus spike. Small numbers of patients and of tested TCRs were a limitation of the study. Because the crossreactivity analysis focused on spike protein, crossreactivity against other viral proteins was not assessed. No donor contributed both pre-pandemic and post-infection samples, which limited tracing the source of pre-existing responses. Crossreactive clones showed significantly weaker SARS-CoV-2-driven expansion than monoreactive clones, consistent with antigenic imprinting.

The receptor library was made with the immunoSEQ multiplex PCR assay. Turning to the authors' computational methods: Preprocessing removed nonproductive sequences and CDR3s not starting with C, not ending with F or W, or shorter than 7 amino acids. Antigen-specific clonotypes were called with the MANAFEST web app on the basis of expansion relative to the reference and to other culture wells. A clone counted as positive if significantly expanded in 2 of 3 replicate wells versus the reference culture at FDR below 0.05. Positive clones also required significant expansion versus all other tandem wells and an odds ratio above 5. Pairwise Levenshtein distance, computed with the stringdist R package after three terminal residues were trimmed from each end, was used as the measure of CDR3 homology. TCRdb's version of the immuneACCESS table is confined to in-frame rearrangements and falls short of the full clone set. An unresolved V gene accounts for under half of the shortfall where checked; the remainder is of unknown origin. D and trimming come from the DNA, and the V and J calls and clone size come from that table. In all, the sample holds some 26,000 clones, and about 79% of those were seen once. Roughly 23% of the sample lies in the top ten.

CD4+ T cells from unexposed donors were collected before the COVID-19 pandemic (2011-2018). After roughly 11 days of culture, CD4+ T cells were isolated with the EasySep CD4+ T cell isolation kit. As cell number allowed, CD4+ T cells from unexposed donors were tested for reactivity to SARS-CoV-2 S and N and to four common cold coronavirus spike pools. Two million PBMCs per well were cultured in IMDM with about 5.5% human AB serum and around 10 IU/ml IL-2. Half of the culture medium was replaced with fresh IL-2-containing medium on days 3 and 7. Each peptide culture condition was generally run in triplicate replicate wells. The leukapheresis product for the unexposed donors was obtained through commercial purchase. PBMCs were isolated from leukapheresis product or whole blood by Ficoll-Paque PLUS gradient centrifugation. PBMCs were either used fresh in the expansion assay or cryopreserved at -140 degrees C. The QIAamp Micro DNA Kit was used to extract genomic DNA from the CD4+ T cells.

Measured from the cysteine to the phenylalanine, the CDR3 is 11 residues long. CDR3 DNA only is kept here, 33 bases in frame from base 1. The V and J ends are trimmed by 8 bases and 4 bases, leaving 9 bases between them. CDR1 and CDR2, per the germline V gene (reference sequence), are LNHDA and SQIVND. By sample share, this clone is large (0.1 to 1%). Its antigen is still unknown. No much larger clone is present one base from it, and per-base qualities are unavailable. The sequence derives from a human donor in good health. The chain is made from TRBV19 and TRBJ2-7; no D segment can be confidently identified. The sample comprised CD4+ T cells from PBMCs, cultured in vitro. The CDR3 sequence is CASDGGYEQYF. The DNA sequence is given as TGTGCCAGTGACGGCGGTTACGAGCAGTACTTC.